The entry below gives a single T cell receptor (beta chain) sequence along with its context. Its specificity is not known. These data come from a study of CD8 T cells in ankylosing spondylitis. One entry per CDR3 protein results from TCRdb running MiXCR on the 5' RACE reads. The data contain about 220,000 distinct CDR3 sequences, 7% to 8% of them seen just once; the ten biggest clones take up around 14%. The V end lost 2 bases, the J end lost 0 bases, and 10 bases lay between the germline ends. The CDR3 is 16 amino acids. Germline CDR1 MDHEN, CDR2 SYDVKM. General study findings and limits: Blood from ankylosing spondylitis patients appeared to carry a characteristic roughly eight-variant TCR beta motif. Some motif variants were previously reported in reactive arthritis synovial fluid and blood.

The origin of this receptor is a male donor with ankylosing spondylitis. Source material: blood, either unsorted or a sorted T cell fraction (not recorded which). The V gene is TRBV28, the J gene TRBJ2-2, with a possible D match to TRBD2 (6 bases). The CDR3 nucleotides are TGTGCCAGCAGTTTAATCAGCGGGCCGAACACCGGGGAGCTGTTTTTT. This encodes CASSLISGPNTGELFF.